This T cell receptor beta chain was found in a study of blood T cell repertoires in COVID-19. Turning to the study itself: The United States, Italy and Spain supplied acute and convalescent COVID-19 samples. PBMCs, B-cell-depleted T cells, or T cells were the source of the cDNA or gDNA that made up the material.

Original handling: Estimates of nucleated cell counts were drawn from the amplification of reference gene primers. The protocol was immunoSEQ multiplex PCR, while the TCRdb copy is restricted to in-frame clones and leaves out a portion. V, J and clone size are those of that table, while D and trimming were read from the DNA. Among a few hundred thousand clones, roughly 90% were seen once, and the ten largest hold around 2.2%. Germline V gene sequence: CDR1 SEHNR, CDR2 FQNEAQ (reference sequence). Trimming took 4 bases from V and 5 from J; bases not matched to a gene: 7. The CDR3 has 16 amino acids. The origin of this receptor is a woman aged 50 to 60 with acute or convalescent COVID-19. The sample was peripheral blood. The rearrangement links TRBV7-9 to TRBJ1-4, with 10 bases lining up with TRBD1. CDR3 residues: CASSYMTGGANEKLFF. CDR3 in DNA: TGTGCCAGCAGCTACATGACAGGGGGCGCGAATGAAAAACTGTTTTTT.